This is a list of T cell receptor beta chains from one sample in a study of early T cells in non-severe SARS-CoV-2 infection. TCRdb re-analysed the 5' RACE reads in MiXCR, keeping a single row per CDR3 protein. The sample yields about 110,000 distinct CDR3 sequences, roughly 13% seen once. The sequencing here drew on whole blood, taken at baseline. Receptors originate from an adult who was a healthcare worker with PCR-confirmed SARS-CoV-2 infection or an uninfected control (not recorded which). CDR3s leave out the opening cysteine and the closing phenylalanine or tryptophan.

V: TRBV29-1; J: TRBJ1-1; CDR3: SVEDPPNTEAF
V: TRBV11-2; J: TRBJ2-2; CDR3: ASSLDPNPGELF
V: TRBV4-2; J: TRBJ2-3; CDR3: ASSQGQGGTDTQY
V: TRBV29-1; J: TRBJ1-1; CDR3: SVVAGRNTEAF
V: TRBV12-3/TRBV12-4; J: TRBJ1-3; CDR3: ASTSTGTGNTIY
V: TRBV10-3; J: TRBJ1-1; CDR3: AISAIESTEAF
V: TRBV20-1; J: TRBJ2-5; CDR3: SASPGPAVKTQY
V: TRBV7-3; J: TRBJ1-1; CDR3: ASSLTAGGTEAF
V: TRBV20-1; J: TRBJ1-5; CDR3: SASNRVSNQPQH
V: TRBV20-1; J: TRBJ2-1; CDR3: SARTSGNEQF
V: TRBV6-5; J: TRBJ2-1; CDR3: ASSYSKVGQGAWNEQF
V: TRBV10-3; J: TRBJ1-5; CDR3: AISESKGHSNQPQH
V: TRBV20-1; J: TRBJ1-2; CDR3: SAVPPFGPDGYT
V: TRBV6-5; J: TRBJ1-1; CDR3: ASSYSFRQSPTLSF
V: TRBV12-3/TRBV12-4; J: TRBJ1-3; CDR3: ASSPPRGAGNTIY
V: TRBV4-2; J: TRBJ2-3; CDR3: ASSHTTSGYTDTQY
V: TRBV5-1; J: TRBJ1-1; CDR3: ASSPGDRKAIDTEAF
V: TRBV20-1; J: TRBJ1-2; CDR3: SARRDSYGYT
V: TRBV27; J: TRBJ2-2; CDR3: ASSQKKDTGPQINTGELF
V: TRBV10-3; J: TRBJ1-1; CDR3: AIGGQGGPRTEAF
V: TRBV20-1; J: TRBJ2-3; CDR3: SASGGNTDTQY
V: TRBV6-5; J: TRBJ1-5; CDR3: ASRRQGNSNQPQH
V: TRBV6-5; J: TRBJ2-3; CDR3: ASSSSLAGVTDTQY
V: TRBV27; J: TRBJ1-4; CDR3: ASSFLGTNEKLF
V: TRBV5-4; J: TRBJ2-7; CDR3: ASRTGGGVSIGYEQY
V: TRBV2; J: TRBJ2-7; CDR3: ASSVGGPPYEQY
V: TRBV2; J: TRBJ1-5; CDR3: ASSLQGADQPQH
V: TRBV9; J: TRBJ2-3; CDR3: ASSQRTSTDTQY
V: TRBV29-1; J: TRBJ1-1; CDR3: SVESGSGEAF
V: TRBV20-1; J: TRBJ1-3; CDR3: SANEIPGNTIY
V: TRBV7-2; J: TRBJ1-2; CDR3: ASRLESRPSYGYT
V: TRBV18; J: TRBJ1-3; CDR3: ASSPQVTGNTIY
V: TRBV19; J: TRBJ1-1; CDR3: ASIPDGDATEAF
V: TRBV2; J: TRBJ2-4; CDR3: ASSYGADIQY
V: TRBV27; J: TRBJ2-1; CDR3: ASGSSGVYNEQF
V: TRBV20-1; J: TRBJ1-4; CDR3: SASSPGGPTNEKLF
V: TRBV21-1; J: TRBJ2-7; CDR3: ASSKGLVRDRGQYEQY
V: TRBV5-1; J: TRBJ2-2; CDR3: ASRIDRGNTGELF
V: TRBV30; J: TRBJ1-3; CDR3: ATNFRRDTIY
V: TRBV6-1; J: TRBJ2-4; CDR3: ASIPQSGYIQY
V: TRBV20-1; J: TRBJ1-4; CDR3: SARRGEKLF
V: TRBV2; J: TRBJ1-2; CDR3: ASSDWENRNPKANYGYT
V: TRBV7-9; J: TRBJ1-6; CDR3: ASSEWDTTNSPLH
V: TRBV7-2; J: TRBJ2-1; CDR3: ASSFPYNEQF
V: TRBV6-4; J: TRBJ2-3; CDR3: ASSVGSSPDTDTQY
V: TRBV7-3; J: TRBJ2-2; CDR3: ASSFSAGGTGELF
V: TRBV7-9; J: TRBJ2-7; CDR3: ASSWGQGRSYEQY
V: TRBV20-1; J: TRBJ2-1; CDR3: SARGLAGVGNEQF
V: TRBV9; J: TRBJ1-2; CDR3: ASSSPLGGVYGYT
V: TRBV29-1; J: TRBJ2-5; CDR3: SVLARAGETQY
V: TRBV12-3/TRBV12-4; J: TRBJ2-1; CDR3: ASNSPGHNNEQF
V: TRBV18; J: TRBJ2-7; CDR3: ASSPGTGITYEQY
V: TRBV5-1; J: TRBJ1-4; CDR3: ASSYGDSQNEKLF
V: TRBV28; J: TRBJ2-1; CDR3: ASSFAGGYNEQF
V: TRBV5-1; J: TRBJ1-1; CDR3: ASSLFSGVNTEAF
V: TRBV18; J: TRBJ2-7; CDR3: ASSPPQGQKYEQY
V: TRBV11-2; J: TRBJ1-1; CDR3: ASSPGGSHGAF
V: TRBV20-1; J: TRBJ2-3; CDR3: SAFRLSGGIRDTQY